This TCR beta chain is from a study of tumor and adjacent non-tumor tissue in lung cancer. Across the whole study: Patients were aged about 31 to 85, 9 to 10 men and about 5 women, stage I to III. Samples averaged about 3.8 million productive TCRbeta reads each. Findings of the study overall: Tumor repertoires had a smaller top 100 clone share than normal lung.

Note on this clonotype: The antigen remains undetermined. Being one base from a much bigger clone, this may be a read error.

The CDR3 runs to 14 residues. Germline assignment: CDR1 MDHEN and CDR2 SYDVKM. Trimming shortened V by 6 bases and J by 3 bases, and 15 bases separated the two germline ends. A modified ARM-PCR protocol with three rounds of nested PCR amplified TCRbeta. TCRdb analysed the multiplex PCR reads with MiXCR anew, one entry per CDR3 protein. The table records roughly 76,000 distinct CDR3 sequences, nearly 70% of them present only once. This sample's RNA came from whole unsorted tissue. Donors were chemotherapy-naive, newly diagnosed lung cancer surgical patients in China, August–late 2014. V gene TRBV28 combines with J gene TRBJ2-7, with D possibly called TRBD1 or TRBD2 (5 bases each). The sample taken for sequencing was lung tumor tissue. This receptor was obtained from a woman aged 65 to 85 with non-small cell lung cancer. CDR3 bases: TGTGCCAGCAGGGGACGCTACAACTTCTACGAGCAGTACTTC. It specifies CASRGRYNFYEQYF.